Presented here are 26 T cell receptor beta chains from one specimen sequenced in a study of T cells in Graves' hyperthyroidism and ophthalmopathy. Amplification yielded TCR beta CDR3 regions, with RNA transcripts as the source. The HTBI primer set served for first-round RT-PCR of the TCR CDR3. TCRdb reprocessed the multiplex PCR reads via MiXCR and lists one record per CDR3 protein. The sample lists some 720,000 distinct CDR3 sequences, roughly 15% occurring once. The sequenced sample consisted of blood. These receptors were taken from a man younger than 35 with Graves' hyperthyroidism.

This clonotype was counted only a few times. The rearrangement uses TRBV20-1 and TRBJ2-2, with 9 positions matching TRBD1. Trimming at V came to 6 bases and at J to 5 bases, leaving 7 bases not matched to a gene. CDR3 size: 14 residues. The germline V gene encodes CDR1 DFQATT and CDR2 SNEGSKA (reference sequence). This CDR3 is CSATDRGRTGELFF. The CDR3, as DNA: TGCAGTGCCACCGACAGGGGGAGGACCGGGGAGCTGTTTTTT.

This clonotype was observed a few times. The J gene is TRBJ2-2, the V gene TRBV24-1; possibly TRBD1 or TRBD2 for D (5 bases each). V lost 1 base and J lost 6, with 20 bases in between. The V gene's germline CDR1 is KGHDR and CDR2 SFDVKD. The CDR3 has 18 residues. The CDR3 bases are TGTGCCACCAGTGATTTCCTTCGGGACGGAAAGGAGGCCGGGGAGCTGTTTTTT. Protein sequence: CATSDFLRDGKEAGELFF.

This chain joins TRBV19 and TRBJ2-1; 10 bases are shared with TRBD2. There are 14 residues in the CDR3. Germline CDR1 is LNHDA and CDR2 is SQIVND (reference sequence). With 3 bases clipped from V and 12 bases from J, the junction kept 8 bases outside the gene matches. CDR3 bases: TGTGCCAGTAGTATTGCTAGCGGGAGTTGGGGGCAGTTCTTC. Amino acid sequence: CASSIASGSWGQFF.

Turning to this clonotype: At one boundary the junction diverges from the germline segment, which might be a read error. V gene TRBV7-2 combines with J gene TRBJ1-6; D unresolved. The CDR3 totals 16 residues. Germline V gene lookup returns CDR1 SGHTA and CDR2 FQGNSA. In DNA, the CDR3 is TGTGCCAGCAGCCATAGGCTAGCGGGAGGGCATAAGACCCAGTACTTT. Encoded protein: CASSHRLAGGHKTQYF.

This clonotype was detected ten times or more. The chain joins TRBV28 to TRBJ2-1; D gene ambiguous. Trimming removed 6 bases from V and 3 bases from J, with 6 bases in between. This CDR3 has 12 residues. Germline V gives CDR1 MDHEN, CDR2 SYDVKM. CDR3 coding DNA: TGTGCCAGCAGGATCGGCTACAATGAGCAGTTCTTC. Protein: CASRIGYNEQFF. Looking up the rest from reference TRBV28 and TRBJ2-1 gives the full variable domain: DVKVTQSSRYLVKRTGEKVFLECVQDMDHENMFWYRQDPGLGLRLIYFSYDVKMKEKGDIPEGYSVSREKKERFSLILESASTNQTSMYLCASRIGYNEQFFGPGTRLTVL.

This clonotype was recorded many times. The chain recombines TRBV12-3 or TRBV12-4 with TRBJ1-1; tentatively, D is TRBD1 (5 bases). CDR3 length: 16 residues. Trimming pared 6 bases from V and 0 bases from J, leaving 17 bases between. CDR3 protein: CASRDWQGTMNTEAFF. The DNA of the CDR3 is TGTGCCAGCAGAGACTGGCAGGGAACGATGAACACTGAAGCTTTCTTT.

This clonotype was seen many times. The gene calls are TRBV7-8 and TRBJ1-5; 11 nucleotides match TRBD1. Losses at the gene ends were 5 bases for V and 5 bases for J; bases not matched to a gene: 5. The CDR3 contains 15 residues. Per germline, CDR1 SGHVS and CDR2 FQNEAQ. The CDR3 coding sequence is TGTGCCAGCAGCCCTTGGACAGGGGGCGATCAGCCCCAGCATTTT. This encodes CASSPWTGGDQPQHF.

This clonotype was counted at least ten times. The rearrangement links TRBV12-3 or TRBV12-4 to TRBJ2-7; D remains unclear. CDR3 length: 16 residues. Trimming shortened V by 2 bases and J by 2 bases, and 16 bases separated the two germline ends. The DNA for the CDR3 is TGTGCCAGCAGTTTACCCCCCAGCCAGAGCGCCTACGAGCAGTACTTC. Encoded protein: CASSLPPSQSAYEQYF.

This clonotype was seen more than once but under ten times. V usage is TRBV7-8 and J usage is TRBJ2-1, with D perhaps TRBD2 (6 bases). The V gene lost 6 bases and the J gene lost 6 bases, with 18 bases spanning the gap. The CDR3 extends over 15 amino acids. In germline, CDR1 is SGHVS, CDR2 FQNEAQ. The CDR3 DNA reads TGTGCCAGCAGAGTGGGGGGACTGAGGACCAATGAGCAGTTCTTC. Amino acid sequence: CASRVGGLRTNEQFF.

The sample holds many counts of this clonotype. The chain couples TRBV20-1 to TRBJ1-1, with 8 bases that match TRBD1. Germline CDR1 and CDR2: DFQATT and SNEGSKA (reference sequence). CDR3 size: 13 residues. Trimming cost V 7 bases and J 1 base; bases outside gene matches: 5. Here the CDR3 DNA reads TGCAGTGTTGCGGGGACAGGGAACACTGAAGCTTTCTTT. This sequence encodes CSVAGTGNTEAFF.

The chain carries TRBV20-1 and TRBJ1-2; D is ambiguous. Trimming shortened V by 0 bases and J by 1 base, and 9 bases separated the two germline ends. Looked up from germline, CDR1 is DFQATT and CDR2 is SNEGSKA (reference sequence). This CDR3 has 14 residues. The CDR3 DNA is TGCAGTGCTAGAGATCGCCAGATTAACTATGGCTACACCTTC. Its translation is CSARDRQINYGYTF.

The chain couples TRBV6-1 to TRBJ1-5; TRBD1 matches 7 bases. Per the germline V gene, CDR1 is MNHNS and CDR2 is SASEGT. The CDR3 consists of 12 residues. V trimming: 7 bases; J trimming: 6 bases; junction bases outside the gene matches: 3. The CDR3 DNA reads TGTGCCAGCACGACAGGGAGTCAGCCCCAGCATTTT. It is translated as CASTTGSQPQHF.

V usage is TRBV12-3 or TRBV12-4 and J usage is TRBJ2-3, with TRBD2 matching 7 bases. The V gene end was trimmed by 6 bases and the J gene end by 6 bases; junction bases not matched to a gene: 12. This CDR3 has 15 residues. As DNA, the CDR3 is TGTGCCAGCAGACCGGGACTAACGGGGTCGGATACGCAGTATTTT. Protein: CASRPGLTGSDTQYF.

The rearrangement links TRBV24-1 to TRBJ2-3; 8 bases line up with TRBD2. Germline V CDR1 and CDR2: KGHDR, SFDVKD. CDR3 length equals 15 residues. With V trimmed by 3 bases and J by 4 bases, 5 bases remained unmatched. The CDR3 sequence is CATSDKAGDPDTQYF. The CDR3 DNA reads TGTGCCACCAGTGATAAAGCGGGAGACCCAGATACGCAGTATTTT.

This clonotype showed up many times. This chain uses TRBV6-2 or TRBV6-3 with TRBJ2-7; the D is unclear. The length of the CDR3 is 13 residues. Germline V gene data show CDR1 as MNHEY and CDR2 as SVGEGT. V gave up 2 bases and J gave up 2 bases, with 7 bases separating them. CDR3 region: CASSYKGPYEQYF. CDR3 in DNA: TGTGCCAGCAGTTACAAGGGCCCCTACGAGCAGTACTTC.

About this clonotype itself: This may stem from a read error, because a much larger clone lies one nucleotide away. V usage is TRBV15 and J usage is TRBJ1-2; no clear D gene. Germline values: CDR1 LNHNV, CDR2 YYDKDF (reference sequence). This CDR3 region has 15 residues. Between the trimmed V and J ends, which lost 0 bases and 2 bases, there was a span of 10 bases. This CDR3 is CATSRDADYNYGYTF. In DNA, the CDR3 is TGTGCCACCAGCAGAGACGCAGACTACAACTATGGCTACACCTTC.

The V call is TRBV2, the J call TRBJ1-3, with no clear D. The V end was cut by 7 bases, the J end by 0 bases, with 16 bases between. Germline CDR1 is SNHLY and CDR2 is FYNNEI. The CDR3 runs to 16 residues. CDR3 bases: TGTGCCAGCATCCGGACTGAAACGATCTCTGGAAACACCATATATTTT. This encodes CASIRTETISGNTIYF.

The gene calls are TRBV6-1 and TRBJ2-7; TRBD2 matches 8 bases. The length of the CDR3 is 15 residues. The V segment lost 5 bases and the J segment 6 bases; nucleotides outside the gene matches: 12. CDR1 MNHNS and CDR2 SASEGT come from the germline V gene. Written as DNA, the CDR3 is TGTGCCAGCAGTTCCCGACTAGTCGGGAGGGTCGAGCAGTACTTC. Residues: CASSSRLVGRVEQYF.

Concerning this clonotype itself: Just one base apart from a much larger clone, this may be a read error. V is TRBV12-3 or TRBV12-4 and J is TRBJ2-1; weak D call: TRBD2 (5 bases). CDR3 length equals 17 residues. V lost 3 bases and J 8 bases, leaving 23 bases between the germline ends. The CDR3 here is CASSLRVVGVLLHEQFF. DNA of the CDR3: TGTGCCAGCAGTTTGAGGGTAGTGGGAGTTTTACTCCATGAGCAGTTCTTC.

The V gene is TRBV6-2 or TRBV6-3, the J gene TRBJ2-7; unclear D gene. Deletions cut 5 bases from V and 0 bases from J, with 17 bases between. Per germline, CDR1 MNHEY and CDR2 SVGEGT. CDR3 size: 16 residues. This CDR3 is CASSPVGAYRSYEQYF. The CDR3, as DNA: TGTGCCAGCAGTCCCGTTGGAGCGTACCGCTCCTACGAGCAGTACTTC.

The chain carries TRBV5-1 and TRBJ2-7; 10 nucleotides align to TRBD1. The V and J ends lost 0 bases and 2 bases, in that order; junction bases with no gene match: 14. Germline CDR1 and CDR2: SGHRS and YFSETQ. This CDR3 region has 19 residues. CDR3 sequence (DNA): TGCGCCAGCAGCTTGGCCCCCCACGGGACAGGGGACCCTCCCTACGAGCAGTACTTC. Translated, it gives CASSLAPHGTGDPPYEQYF.

This clonotype was counted at least ten times. The chain is built from TRBV2 and TRBJ2-5, with D perhaps matching TRBD1 (6 bases). Per the germline V gene, CDR1 is SNHLY and CDR2 is FYNNEI. The germline V and J ends were trimmed by 7 bases and 7 bases, with 10 bases remaining between them. CDR3 length: 11 residues. CDR3 DNA sequence: TGTGCCAGCATCGAAGGGGGGACCCAGTACTTC. Protein product: CASIEGGTQYF.

This clonotype has only a few counts. This chain links TRBV19 with TRBJ2-3; D is unresolved. The V and J ends lost 7 bases and 0 bases respectively, with 8 bases between them. Germline CDR1 LNHDA, CDR2 SQIVND (reference sequence). The CDR3 is 13 residues long. The CDR3 region is CASKASSTDTQYF. The CDR3 DNA follows: TGTGCCAGTAAAGCGTCGAGCACAGATACGCAGTATTTT.

Ten or more counts support this clonotype. The chain has TRBV20-1 and TRBJ2-3, with 9 bases fitting TRBD2. The CDR3 covers 14 residues. The germline gives CDR1 DFQATT, CDR2 SNEGSKA (reference sequence). The junction had 5 bases not matched to a gene; V was cut back by 1 base and J by 6 bases. CDR3 nucleotides: TGCAGTGCTAGAGTTAGCGGGAGATCCGATACGCAGTATTTT. It translates to CSARVSGRSDTQYF.

This clonotype was counted between two and nine times. The chain joins TRBV19 to TRBJ1-5; D unclear. Trimming shortened V by 4 bases and J by 8 bases, and 15 bases separated the two germline ends. The CDR3 runs 14 residues. Germline V lookup: CDR1 LNHDA, CDR2 SQIVND (reference sequence). The CDR3 here is CASSRNGPGEPQHF. The CDR3 nucleotides are TGTGCCAGTAGTAGAAATGGGCCCGGGGAGCCCCAGCATTTT.

This clonotype was detected many times. The chain joins TRBV5-1 to TRBJ2-1; 11 nucleotides match TRBD2. CDR3 length: 15 amino acids. V was clipped by 0 bases and J by 9 bases; unmatched bases: 5. The germline V gene has CDR1 SGHRS and CDR2 YFSETQ. This CDR3 reads CASSLELAGAVEQFF. CDR3 nucleotides: TGCGCCAGCAGCTTGGAACTAGCGGGAGCGGTTGAGCAGTTCTTC.